This T cell receptor (beta chain) is from a study of T cell repertoires in ileal Crohn's disease. Time point meaning: neoterminal ileum biopsy at postoperative endoscopy, about 6 months after surgery. Patients were adults with ileal or ileocolonic Crohn's disease needing resection. Some clones are missing from TCRdb's copy, which holds only in-frame ones; the method was immunoSEQ multiplex PCR. The sample includes about 13,000 clones, approximately 78% of them seen just once. In regard to this clone: Its antigen is not known.

Study-wide results and limits: Postoperative endoscopy occurred within one year, median approximately 7 months.

J lost 0 bases, V lost 4 bases, and 6 bases had no gene match. Germline CDR1 is SGHVS and CDR2 is FQNEAQ. This CDR3 region has 16 residues. Sequenced sample: ileal tissue. V is TRBV7-8 and J is TRBJ2-5; 9 nucleotides agree with TRBD1. This TCR came from an adult with Crohn's disease. As DNA, the CDR3 is TGTGCCAGCAGCTCCTTCGGGACAGGGTACCAAGAGACCCAGTACTTC. Residues: CASSSFGTGYQETQYF.